The 27 T cell receptor beta chains below come from one sample, sequenced in a study of Ad26.COV2.S vaccination and SARS-CoV-2 variants. Noted treatment: around 19 received Ad26.COV2.S at low or high dose, single or two shots; a few received placebo; per-sample allocation not given. After the first vaccine or placebo injection, samples were drawn on day 63. Some clones are missing from TCRdb's copy, which holds only in-frame ones; the method was immunoSEQ multiplex PCR. The table shows more than 300,000 clones, with approximately 80% occurring only once. Sequencing used peripheral blood, obtained in a trial of Ad26.COV2.S vaccine versus placebo. The receptor source for this set is a person aged 18-60 years who received the Ad26.COV2.S COVID-19 vaccine or a placebo.

This sequence joins TRBV3-1 (or the pseudogene TRBV3-2) and TRBJ2-5, with 13 positions matching TRBD2. The CDR3 extends over 17 amino acids. Germline V CDR1 and CDR2: LGHDT, YNNKEL (reference sequence). The ends lost 1 base at V and 3 bases at J; junction bases unmatched: 5. In DNA form, the CDR3 reads TGTGCCAGCAGCCAAGGGCCAGGGACTAGCGGGAAAGAGACCCAGTACTTC. This encodes CASSQGPGTSGKETQYF.

This chain joins TRBV5-6 and TRBJ2-1; D might be TRBD2 (6 bases). Germline V gene lookup returns CDR1 SGHDT and CDR2 YYEEEE. The length of the CDR3 is 15 residues. V lost 2 bases and J 11 bases, leaving 20 bases between the germline ends. The CDR3 coding sequence is TGTGCCAGCAGCTTAGGAGGGAGTATTAGCAGTCAGCAGTTCTTC. Its translation is CASSLGGSISSQQFF.

The chain joins TRBV6-1 to TRBJ2-7; possibly TRBD1 or TRBD2 for D (6 bases each). Germline V CDR1 and CDR2: MNHNS, SASEGT. The CDR3 length is 18 residues. The V and J ends lost 0 bases and 0 bases respectively, with 18 bases between them. The CDR3 reads CASSEAGGKGLNSYEQYF. DNA of the CDR3: TGTGCCAGCAGTGAAGCAGGGGGGAAGGGCCTGAACTCCTACGAGCAGTACTTC.

This chain uses TRBV27 with TRBJ1-1; TRBD1 is a possible D gene (5 bases). Germline lookup yields CDR1 MNHEY and CDR2 SMNVEV (reference sequence). This CDR3 is built from 15 residues. Trimming stripped 8 bases from V and 3 bases from J, with 19 bases between. This CDR3 is CASLKLYAGHTEAFF. CDR3 DNA: TGTGCCAGCCTTAAACTTTACGCGGGGCACACTGAAGCTTTCTTT.

The chain couples TRBV5-4 to TRBJ1-1; D ambiguous. The CDR3 contains 16 residues. The germline V and J ends were trimmed by 0 bases and 1 base, with 13 bases remaining between them. Per the germline V gene, CDR1 is SGHNT and CDR2 is YYREEE (reference sequence). CDR3 amino acids: CASSLARKTRNTEAFF. The CDR3 nucleotides read TGTGCCAGCAGCTTGGCCCGGAAAACCCGGAACACTGAAGCTTTCTTT.

The chain links TRBV3-1 (or the pseudogene TRBV3-2) to TRBJ2-7; D gene uncertain. V dropped 4 bases and J dropped 7 bases, with 11 bases sitting between them. There are 12 residues in the CDR3. Looked up from germline, CDR1 is LGHDT and CDR2 is YNNKEL (reference sequence). CDR3 in DNA: TGTGCCAGCAGCCTATACCTTGGGGAGCAGTACTTC. Translating gives CASSLYLGEQYF.

The chain couples TRBV5-1 to TRBJ2-7; 9 positions agree with TRBD1. Trimming removed 0 bases from V and 1 base from J; junction bases left unmatched: 5. Germline V gene sequence: CDR1 SGHRS, CDR2 YFSETQ. This CDR3 has 16 residues. The CDR3 loop reads CASSLVGTGFSYEQYF. The DNA of the CDR3 is TGCGCCAGCAGCTTGGTCGGGACAGGGTTTTCCTACGAGCAGTACTTC.

The rearrangement joins TRBV5-4 to TRBJ2-1, with 9 bases fitting TRBD2. The CDR3 is 17 amino acids. The V gene end was trimmed by 3 bases and the J gene end by 7 bases; junction bases not matched to a gene: 14. Germline loops: CDR1 SGHNT, CDR2 YYREEE (reference sequence). The CDR3 loop reads CASSSHPPAGGWNEQFF. Written as DNA, the CDR3 is TGTGCCAGCAGCTCCCATCCCCCAGCGGGGGGCTGGAATGAGCAGTTCTTC. Combining the CDR3 with reference TRBV5-4 and TRBJ2-1 gives the whole variable domain ETGVTQSPTHLIKTRGQQVTLRCSSQSGHNTVSWYQQALGQGPQFIFQYYREEENGRGNFPPRFSGLQFPNYSSELNVNALELDDSALYLCASSSHPPAGGWNEQFFGPGTRLTVL.

This chain links TRBV15 with TRBJ2-3; D unresolved. Trimming shortened V by 1 base and J by 4 bases, and 6 bases separated the two germline ends. This CDR3 has 13 residues. CDR1 and CDR2 (germline): LNHNV, YYDKDF (reference sequence). The chain's CDR3 is CATSRVVADTQYF. The CDR3 DNA is TGTGCCACCAGCAGAGTTGTAGCAGATACGCAGTATTTT.

Only one count was recorded for this clone. The chain has TRBV5-1 and TRBJ2-7; TRBD2 matches 9 bases. V dropped 0 bases and J dropped 5; count of bases not matched to a gene: 15. The CDR3 spans 18 residues. CDR1 is SGHRS and CDR2 is YFSETQ in the germline V gene. In nucleotides, the CDR3 is TGCGCCAGCAGCTTGGGGCCCAGCGGGGGGTTATTACGCGACGAGCAGTACTTC. It codes for CASSLGPSGGLLRDEQYF.

This clone was counted between two and nine times. The V gene is TRBV7-9, the J gene TRBJ1-2; 7 bases fit TRBD1. Germline V gene data show CDR1 as SEHNR and CDR2 as FQNEAQ (reference sequence). The length of the CDR3 is 13 residues. After removal of 1 base from V and 4 bases from J, the junction contained 0 bases not matched to a gene. As DNA, the CDR3 is TGTGCCAGCAGCTTAGGGACAGGCTATGGCTACACCTTC. This sequence encodes CASSLGTGYGYTF.

This chain connects TRBV28 to TRBJ1-6; a weak D match, TRBD1 (5 bases). Trimming took off 8 bases at V and 10 bases at J, with 15 bases between the two ends. The germline V gene has CDR1 MDHEN and CDR2 SYDVKM. The CDR3 extends over 13 amino acids. The CDR3 DNA follows: TGTGCCAGCGGAGGGGTCGGGAGGTCACCCCTCCACTTT. Amino acids: CASGGVGRSPLHF.

The chain is built from TRBV29-1 and TRBJ2-1; tentative D call: TRBD1 (6 bases). Trimming left V 4 bases short and J 0 bases short, with 13 bases between. From germline, CDR1 is SQVTM and CDR2 ANQGSEA. The CDR3 has 15 amino acids. DNA for the CDR3: TGCAGCGTTGGCGGCCAGGGGCGCTCCTACAATGAGCAGTTCTTC. It encodes CSVGGQGRSYNEQFF.

V is TRBV2 and J is TRBJ2-3; 7 bases are a match to TRBD2. Germline V CDR1 and CDR2: SNHLY, FYNNEI. The CDR3 covers 14 residues. V lost 4 bases, J lost 3 bases, and 4 bases stayed unmatched. In DNA, the CDR3 is TGTGCCAGCAGTGGGCCGGGGGGTACAGATACGCAGTATTTT. It yields the protein CASSGPGGTDTQYF.

The chain is built from TRBV10-3 and TRBJ2-3; a possible D gene is TRBD1 (5 bases). Trimming removed 0 bases at V and 0 bases at J, with 13 bases between. This CDR3 is 17 amino acids long. From germline, CDR1 is ENHRY and CDR2 SYGVKD. The CDR3 loop reads CAISESVTASSTDTQYF. The DNA for the CDR3 is TGTGCCATCAGTGAGTCTGTGACAGCTTCTAGCACAGATACGCAGTATTTT.

The chain carries TRBV29-1 and TRBJ1-2; tentatively, D is TRBD1 (5 bases). The ends were cut back, 1 base at V and 5 bases at J, with 29 bases in the middle. Germline V lookup: CDR1 SQVTM, CDR2 ANQGSEA. This CDR3 contains 19 residues. CDR3 loop: CSVEVRGAGETQSGYGYTF. The CDR3 DNA reads TGCAGCGTTGAAGTGAGGGGTGCAGGAGAAACCCAAAGCGGGTATGGCTACACCTTC.

The V call is TRBV2, the J call TRBJ1-1; perhaps TRBD1 as D (5 bases). V dropped 5 bases and J dropped 2 bases, with 21 bases sitting between them. The CDR3 has 17 amino acids. Germline lookup yields CDR1 SNHLY and CDR2 FYNNEI. The chain's CDR3 is CASSFEIKGSKNTEAFF. The CDR3 nucleotides are TGTGCCAGCAGTTTCGAAATAAAGGGGTCAAAAAACACTGAAGCTTTCTTT. The full variable domain, rest sourced from reference TRBV2 and TRBJ1-1, is EPEVTQTPSHQVTQMGQEVILRCVPISNHLYFYWYRQILGQKVEFLVSFYNNEISEKSEIFDDQFSVERPDGSNFTLKIRSTKLEDSAMYFCASSFEIKGSKNTEAFFGQGTRLTVV.

The chain employs TRBV27 and TRBJ2-3; 11 bases map to TRBD2. The CDR3 runs 15 residues. V shed 5 bases and J 5 bases; nucleotides not matched to a gene: 6. CDR1 is MNHEY and CDR2 is SMNVEV in the germline V gene (reference sequence). The CDR3 DNA reads TGTGCCAGCAGTCTTAGCGGGGGGGCAGGAGATACGCAGTATTTT. Encoded protein: CASSLSGGAGDTQYF.

This clone was recorded once. V gene TRBV11-2 combines with J gene TRBJ1-1; maybe TRBD1 (5 bases). The germline V gene has CDR1 SGHAT and CDR2 FQNNGV. Trimming took off 5 bases at V and 5 bases at J, with 15 bases between the two ends. The CDR3 is 14 residues long. DNA of the CDR3: TGTGCCAGCAGCACCCGGCAGGGTGAAACTGAAGCTTTCTTT. It encodes CASSTRQGETEAFF.

This clone came up a few times. The V gene is TRBV5-4, the J gene TRBJ1-2; D not resolved. The CDR3 has 14 amino acids. Trimming shortened V by 3 bases and J by 1 base, and 10 bases separated the two germline ends. The germline gives CDR1 SGHNT, CDR2 YYREEE (reference sequence). CDR3 in DNA: TGTGCCAGCAGCTACAGAGCCCTTAACTATGGCTACACCTTC. This encodes CASSYRALNYGYTF.

CDR3 loop: CASSQPQGSPTLGEQFF. CDR3 DNA sequence: TGTGCCAGCAGCCAGCCCCAGGGGAGCCCTACTTTGGGTGAGCAGTTCTTC. V is TRBV11-3 and J is TRBJ2-1; D perhaps matches TRBD1 (6 bases). Germline CDR1 is SGHNT and CDR2 is YENEEA. The V end lost 5 bases, the J end lost 9 bases, and 26 bases lay between the germline ends. The length of the CDR3 is 17 residues.

The chain is built from TRBV5-4 and TRBJ2-1; D is uncertain. V lost 2 bases to trimming and J lost 3 bases, with 12 bases between them. CDR1 and CDR2 from the germline V gene are SGHNT and YYREEE (reference sequence). This CDR3 is built from 15 residues. Here the CDR3 DNA reads TGTGCCAGCAGCTTTGGTGCCTCGTTCTACAATGAGCAGTTCTTC. Amino acids: CASSFGASFYNEQFF.

The chain employs TRBV6-5 and TRBJ2-3; 9 bases fit TRBD2. Looked up from germline, CDR1 is MNHEY and CDR2 is SVGAGI. The CDR3 is 14 amino acids. With V trimmed by 6 bases and J by 2 bases, 3 bases remained unmatched. The CDR3 is CASRAGGSTDTQYF. The DNA for the CDR3 is TGTGCCAGCAGGGCGGGGGGGTCCACAGATACGCAGTATTTT.

This clone was detected only once. The chain is built from TRBV27 and TRBJ2-3; D unclear. CDR3 length equals 14 residues. Trimming cost V 1 base and J 2 bases, with 7 bases left between them. Germline CDR1 reads MNHEY; CDR2 reads SMNVEV (reference sequence). The CDR3 loop reads CASSLLGSTDTQYF. CDR3 nucleotide sequence: TGTGCCAGCAGTTTATTGGGTTCCACAGATACGCAGTATTTT.

V usage is TRBV7-3 and J usage is TRBJ1-1; no reliable D call. V gave up 5 bases and J gave up 2 bases, with 9 bases separating them. The CDR3 is 13 residues long. CDR1 is SGHTA and CDR2 is FQGTGA in the germline V gene. Written as DNA, the CDR3 is TGTGCCAGCAGCGCAGATCGAAACACTGAAGCTTTCTTT. Amino acid sequence: CASSADRNTEAFF.

This chain links TRBV5-1 with TRBJ1-6; TRBD1 might be the D (5 bases). CDR1 and CDR2 (germline): SGHRS, YFSETQ. Trimming took 4 bases from V and 15 from J, leaving 20 bases between them. The length of the CDR3 is 14 residues. Written as DNA, the CDR3 is TGCGCCAGCAGCCCTCGGGCAGGGTTAGTTCACCTCCACTTT. Protein product: CASSPRAGLVHLHF.

For this clone: Other nucleotide sequences in the sample specify the same CDR3. The rearrangement uses TRBV5-1 and TRBJ2-3; no clear D gene. The CDR3 contains 14 residues. The V gene lost 0 bases and the J gene lost 1 base, with 6 bases spanning the gap. Germline V gene sequence: CDR1 SGHRS, CDR2 YFSETQ. In nucleotides, the CDR3 is TGCGCCAGCAGCTTGGAAGGGCGCACAGATACGCAGTATTTT. Its protein product is CASSLEGRTDTQYF.